The TCR beta chain under discussion was sequenced for a study of radiotherapy plus CTLA-4 blockade in lung cancer. Study details: Objective response was observed in roughly 20% of patients, and disease control in less than 35%.

Germline V lookup: CDR1 LNHDA, CDR2 SQIVND (reference sequence). The ends were cut back, 2 bases at V and 4 bases at J, with 14 bases in the middle. The CDR3 consists of 15 residues. Patients had chemo-refractory metastatic non-small-cell lung cancer and received focal radiation plus CTLA-4 blockade that used ipilimumab. Generated by immunoSEQ multiplex PCR, the TCRdb table keeps only in-frame clones and is missing some. This repertoire shows 45,000 to 55,000 clones, around four fifths found once; its top ten account for 2.5% to 3.5%. As regards this clone: Its antigen remains unidentified.

Study findings and constraints: How blood T cell clones changed early, along with interferon-beta, reportedly forecast response best. In blood, TCR clones derived from the tumor expanded after radiotherapy plus ipilimumab.

Here the sequenced sample was peripheral blood, taken from a patient treated with radiotherapy plus ipilimumab. The source of this sequence is a human donor with non-small cell lung cancer who had a partial response to radiotherapy plus ipilimumab. V is TRBV19 and J is TRBJ1-2; unclear D gene. CDR3 DNA sequence: TGTGCCAGTAGTATAATGGGAACTGGAGGCTATGGCTACACCTTC. Its protein is CASSIMGTGGYGYTF.